This TCR beta chain was captured by sequencing in a study of T cells in tuberculosis. Study background: This South African cohort compared adolescents with or without latent tuberculosis against adults with active tuberculosis.

Between the trimmed V and J ends, which lost 5 bases and 4 bases, there was a span of 18 bases. The CDR3 is 15 residues long. Germline loops: CDR1 SGHAT, CDR2 FQNNGV. Study results and limitations: GEM motif frequencies gave roughly 65% accuracy; the GMM repertoire gave about 90%. Active tuberculosis patients had shorter CDR3-alpha; the beta difference was nonsignificant.

Regarding this clone: The antigen is not known.

Latent tuberculosis screening used tuberculin skin test and IGRA at entry. Assay used: immunoSEQ multiplex PCR; TCRdb lists only in-frame clones, some missing. The table lists about 29,000 clones, more than 80% of them singletons, with around 4.7% in the top ten. The chain couples TRBV11-2 to TRBJ2-7, with TRBD1 as a possible D gene (5 bases). The receptor was isolated from a donor under 30 with latent tuberculosis or without tuberculosis infection. The specimen sequenced was PBMCs. Written as DNA, the CDR3 is TGTGCCAGCAGCCCCCGGACATTTGGGCTTTACGAGCAGTACTTC. It codes for CASSPRTFGLYEQYF.